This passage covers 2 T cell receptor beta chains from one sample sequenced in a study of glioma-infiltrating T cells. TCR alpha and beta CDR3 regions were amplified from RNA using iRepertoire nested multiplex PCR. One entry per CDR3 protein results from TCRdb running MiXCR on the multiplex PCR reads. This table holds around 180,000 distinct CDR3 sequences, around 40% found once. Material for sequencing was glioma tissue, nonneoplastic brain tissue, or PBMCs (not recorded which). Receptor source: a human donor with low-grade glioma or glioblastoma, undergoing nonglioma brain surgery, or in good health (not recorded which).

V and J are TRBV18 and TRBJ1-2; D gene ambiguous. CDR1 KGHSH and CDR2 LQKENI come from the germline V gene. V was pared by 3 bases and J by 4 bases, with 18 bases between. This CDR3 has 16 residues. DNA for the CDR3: TGTGCCAGCTCACCCCCCTCGACGGTGGAGAGCTATGGCTACACCTTC. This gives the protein CASSPPSTVESYGYTF. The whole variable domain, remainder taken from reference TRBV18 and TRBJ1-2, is NAGVMQNPRHLVRRRGQEARLRCSPMKGHSHVYWYRQLPEEGLKFMVYLQKENIIDESGMPKERFSAEFPKEGPSILRIQQVVRGDSAAYFCASSPPSTVESYGYTFGSGTRLTVV.

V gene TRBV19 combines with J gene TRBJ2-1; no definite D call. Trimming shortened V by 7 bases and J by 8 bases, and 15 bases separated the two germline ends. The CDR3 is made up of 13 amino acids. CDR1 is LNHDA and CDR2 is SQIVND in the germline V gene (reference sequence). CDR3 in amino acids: CASNSLGEDEQFF. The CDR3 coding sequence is TGTGCCAGTAATTCCCTGGGTGAGGATGAGCAGTTCTTC.